This T cell receptor (beta chain) was recorded in a study of blood T cell repertoires in COVID-19. The overall study: Italy, Spain and the United States were the sources of the convalescent and acute COVID-19 samples. PBMCs, B-cell-depleted T cells, or T cells provided the cDNA or gDNA that made up the material.

V was clipped by 4 bases and J by 3 bases, with 9 bases between them. The CDR3 loop spans 13 amino acids. Enrollment of patients from Seattle took place during active infection, with longitudinal follow-up. Profiled with immunoSEQ multiplex PCR; TCRdb holds only in-frame clones, not every one. The table records 500,000 to 600,000 clones, 85% to 90% of them present only once. This receptor was identified in a woman between 50 and 59 years old with COVID-19, enrolled during active disease. V gene TRBV12-3 or TRBV12-4 combines with J gene TRBJ1-1; D not resolved. Sequencing input: peripheral blood. The CDR3 bases are TGTGCCAGCAGTTCCGGGTCGGACACTGAAGCTTTCTTT. As protein: CASSSGSDTEAFF.